Listed below are T cell receptor beta chains from one sample, sequenced in a study of T cells after yellow fever vaccination. MiXCR, applied by TCRdb to the 5' RACE reads, yields one record per CDR3 protein. This table holds a few hundred thousand distinct CDR3 sequences, roughly 4% found once. The sequences come from PBMCs, collected 5 days after the yellow fever booster vaccination. Receptor source: a man aged 18-30 years who received the YFV17D yellow fever vaccine. CDR3s include the opening cysteine and the closing phenylalanine or tryptophan. A D gene is named only where the DNA matches it firmly. Not all rows give a size; the values are once, few, many and, for expanded clones, a class.

J | D | V | size | DNA | CDR3
TRBJ2-7 | . | TRBV6-5 | many | TGTGCCAGCAGTTACTCTCAGGGCTATGTGCAGTACTTC | CASSYSQGYVQYF
TRBJ1-4 | . | TRBV12-5 | many | TGTGCTAGTGGTTTACGACAGACCGAGCCGATGTTCGCAAAACTGTTTTTT | CASGLRQTEPMFAKLFF
TRBJ1-1 | . | TRBV12-3/TRBV12-4 | . | TGTGCCAGCAGTTTCCAGGAGACGGACACTGAAGCTTTCTTT | CASSFQETDTEAFF
TRBJ2-1 | . | TRBV11-3 | . | TGTGCCAGCAGCCAGGGGGGGGAATCCTACAATGAGCAGTTCTTC | CASSQGGESYNEQFF
TRBJ2-2 | TRBD2 | TRBV25-1 | many | TGTGCCAGCAGTGAAGGAGGGAGGGTCGGCGGGGAGCTGTTTTTT | CASSEGGRVGGELFF
TRBJ1-5 | TRBD1 | TRBV12-3/TRBV12-4 | few | TGTGCCAGCAGGGGACAGACCTCCAATCAGCCCCAGCATTTT | CASRGQTSNQPQHF
TRBJ2-2 | . | TRBV5-4 | . | TGTGCCAGCAGCTCCCGCGTTGGGTCGGGCGGGGAGCTGTTTTTT | CASSSRVGSGGELFF
TRBJ2-7 | . | TRBV3-1 | few | TGTGCCAGCAGCCCGACCGGGACCTTGATCTACGAGCAGTACTTC | CASSPTGTLIYEQYF
TRBJ1-5 | . | TRBV7-6 | . | TGTGCCAGCAGCTTAGATCGGGGGCGCCGAAGTCAGCCCCAGCATTTT | CASSLDRGRRSQPQHF
TRBJ2-7 | . | TRBV5-4 | . | TGTGCCAGCAGCTGGGCTGGAGGGGGGGGCCAAGAGCAGTACTTC | CASSWAGGGGQEQYF
TRBJ2-5 | . | TRBV7-2 | many | TGTGCCAGCAGCCTATCCCTAGAGACCCAGTACTTC | CASSLSLETQYF
TRBJ2-4 | . | TRBV23-1 | few | TGCGCCAGCAGTCCGGGGGGCGGGGAGATACAATTCCCTAAAAACATTCAGTACTTC | CASSPGGGEIQFPKNIQYF
TRBJ2-1 | . | TRBV4-2 | . | TGTGCCAGCAGCCAAGGAGTAGGGGGGGGGTCCTACAATGAGCAGTTCTTC | CASSQGVGGGSYNEQFF
TRBJ2-1 | . | TRBV12-3/TRBV12-4 | few | TGTGCCAGCTTCCGGGACTCGTCCTACAATGAGCAGTTCTTC | CASFRDSSYNEQFF
TRBJ1-5 | TRBD1 | TRBV30 | . | TGTGCCTGGAGCGGGACAGCAAGCAATCAGCCCCAGCATTTT | CAWSGTASNQPQHF
TRBJ1-4 | . | TRBV7-2 | few | TGTGCCAGCAGCTATTCGCGGGACCTCAGAGGGGCCGCTAATGAAAAACTGTTTTTT | CASSYSRDLRGAANEKLFF
TRBJ2-5 | TRBD2 | TRBV7-2 | many | TGTGCCAGCAGCTTAACTAGCGGGGGCTTTCAAGAGACCCAGTACTTC | CASSLTSGGFQETQYF
TRBJ2-3 | . | TRBV29-1 | . | TGCAGCGCGGGGGGCATATCAGATACGCAGTATTTT | CSAGGISDTQYF
TRBJ2-1 | . | TRBV20-1 | few | TGCAGTGCTAGCCACGGGGCTTGGGCAGGGGTAGAGCAGTTCTTC | CSASHGAWAGVEQFF
TRBJ2-7 | TRBD2 | TRBV7-2 | few | TGTGCCAGCAGCTTATTAGCGGGGGGGTCGGGCGAGCAGTACTTC | CASSLLAGGSGEQYF
TRBJ1-1 | . | TRBV7-9 | many | TGTGCCAGCAGCCCTCATAATAGCGGGAACACTGAAGCTTTCTTT | CASSPHNSGNTEAFF
TRBJ1-4 | . | TRBV7-8 | . | TGTGCCAGCAGCTTAGAAACAACTAATGAAAAACTGTTTTTT | CASSLETTNEKLFF
TRBJ2-3 | . | TRBV7-8 | . | TGTGCCAGCGCTCAATGGGGACCAGATACGCAGTATTTT | CASAQWGPDTQYF
TRBJ2-3 | . | TRBV7-3 | many | TGTGCCAGCAGCTCGGGACTGAGCACAGATACGCAGTATTTT | CASSSGLSTDTQYF
TRBJ2-3 | TRBD2 | TRBV7-2 | many | TGTGCCACCGACCGAGGGGGACTAGCCGGAACAGATACGCAGTATTTT | CATDRGGLAGTDTQYF
TRBJ2-5 | . | TRBV5-1 | many | TGCGCCAGCAGCTTCTGGAGCCAAGAGACCCAGTACTTC | CASSFWSQETQYF
TRBJ1-5 | . | TRBV15 | few | TGTGCCACCAGCAGAGATCGGGGGGCGGTAAGCCAGCCCCAGCATTTT | CATSRDRGAVSQPQHF
TRBJ2-3 | TRBD1 | TRBV5-1 | many | TGCGCCAGCAGCGATCGGGACAGGGGGCGAGATACGCAGTATTTT | CASSDRDRGRDTQYF
TRBJ1-2 | . | TRBV6-6 | . | TGTGCCAGCAGTCCGGGACTCGAGGGCTACACCTTC | CASSPGLEGYTF
TRBJ2-2 | . | TRBV4-3 | many | TGCGCCAGCAGCCAAGAGGTTTTGGGGAACACCGGGGAGCTGTTTTTT | CASSQEVLGNTGELFF
TRBJ2-1 | TRBD1 | TRBV10-3 | few | TGTGCCATGTCGCGGACAGGGTCAGACAATGAGCAGTTCTTC | CAMSRTGSDNEQFF
TRBJ2-7 | TRBD2 | TRBV10-3 | . | TGTGCCATCAGTGAGTCGGGGGGACTAGTATCCTACGAGCAGTACTTC | CAISESGGLVSYEQYF
TRBJ2-5 | . | TRBV4-3 | many | TGCGCCAGCAGCCAAGATATTACAGGGTGGGAGACCCAGTACTTC | CASSQDITGWETQYF
TRBJ2-5 | . | TRBV7-2 | few | TGTGCCAGCAGCCTGGGCGGGGTGAGGTACTCCCAAGAGACCCAGTACTTC | CASSLGGVRYSQETQYF
TRBJ1-4 | . | TRBV6-1 | few | TGTGCCAGCCTGGGACGAAATGAAAAACTGTTTTTT | CASLGRNEKLFF
TRBJ1-5 | . | TRBV7-2 | many | TGTGCCAGCAGCTCAACCCTGGGGGGGCCCCAGCATTTT | CASSSTLGGPQHF
TRBJ2-5 | . | TRBV20-1 | . | TGCAGTGCATTACGACAGCCGGCCCAAGAGACCCAGTACTTC | CSALRQPAQETQYF
TRBJ2-6 | . | TRBV5-5 | . | TGTGCCAGCAGCCACTACTCTGGGGCCAACGTCCTGACTTTC | CASSHYSGANVLTF
TRBJ2-5 | TRBD2 | TRBV6-5 | . | TGTGCCAGCAGTTACACGAACCCCGATTTGACTAGCGGGGACTGGGAGACCCAGTACTTC | CASSYTNPDLTSGDWETQYF
TRBJ1-5 | . | TRBV4-1 | few | TGCGCCAGCAGCCAAGACGGGCTGGCGGATCAGCCCCAGCATTTT | CASSQDGLADQPQHF
TRBJ1-1 | . | TRBV11-2 | few | TGTGCCAGCAGCCCCCTCATTTCCGGGGCGACTGAAGCTTTCTTT | CASSPLISGATEAFF
TRBJ1-1 | TRBD1 | TRBV12-5 | many | TGTGCTAGTGGTTTGGGCCCGGACAGGGGGCAGGGTGAAGCTTTCTTT | CASGLGPDRGQGEAFF
TRBJ2-5 | . | TRBV11-2 | few | TGTGCCAGCAGCTTACCGGGATGGACAGCGCAAGAGACCCAGTACTTC | CASSLPGWTAQETQYF
TRBJ2-5 | TRBD2 | TRBV5-1 | . | TGCGCCAGCAGCGAGACTAGCGGGGCCCTTTTTGTGGAGACCCAGTACTTC | CASSETSGALFVETQYF
TRBJ2-1 | . | TRBV7-9 | . | TGTGCCAGCAGCTCGGGACTCCTTCGGACCTACAATGAGCAGTTCTTC | CASSSGLLRTYNEQFF
TRBJ2-2 | TRBD1 | TRBV4-3 | . | TGCGCCAGCAGCTTGGACAGGGGGTATGCCGGGGAGCTGTTTTTT | CASSLDRGYAGELFF
TRBJ1-3 | . | TRBV2 | few | TGTGCCAGCAGTGAGACCCGGGGAGTAAGAATTTACAGCTCTGGAAACACCATATATTTT | CASSETRGVRIYSSGNTIYF
TRBJ1-2 | . | TRBV6-6 | few | TGTGCCGTAGAGCGGACGGAGGGTGGAGGCTACACCTTC | CAVERTEGGGYTF
TRBJ2-3 | TRBD2 | TRBV5-1 | many | TGCGCCAGCAGCGGGACTAGCGCGTACACAGATACGCAGTATTTT | CASSGTSAYTDTQYF